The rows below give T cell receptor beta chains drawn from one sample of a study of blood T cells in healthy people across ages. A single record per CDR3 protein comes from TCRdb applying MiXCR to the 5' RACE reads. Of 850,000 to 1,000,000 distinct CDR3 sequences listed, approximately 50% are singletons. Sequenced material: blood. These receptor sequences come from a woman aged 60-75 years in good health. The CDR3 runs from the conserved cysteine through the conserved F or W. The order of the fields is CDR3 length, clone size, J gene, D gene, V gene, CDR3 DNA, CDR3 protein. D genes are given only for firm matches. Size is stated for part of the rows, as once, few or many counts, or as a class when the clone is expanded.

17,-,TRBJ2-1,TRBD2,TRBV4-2,TGTGCCAGCAGCCAAGTATGGGCTAGCGGGATCCAAGAGACCCAGTTCTTC,CASSQVWASGIQETQFF
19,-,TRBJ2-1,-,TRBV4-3,TGCGCCAGCAGCCAAGATCTACCCACACGCCAGACCCACTACAATGAGCGGTTCTTC,CASSQDLPTRQTHYNERFF
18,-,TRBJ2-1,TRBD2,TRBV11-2,TGTGCCAGCAGCCCAAAGACTAGCGGGAGGGCCGGGGACAATGAGCAGTTCTTC,CASSPKTSGRAGDNEQFF
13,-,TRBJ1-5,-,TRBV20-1,TGCAGTGCTGCCGACCTCATACAGCAGCCCCAGCATTTT,CSAADLIQQPQHF
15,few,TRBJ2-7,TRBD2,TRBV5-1,TGCGCCAGCAGCACGACTAGCGGGAGCCCCTACGAGCAGTACTTC,CASSTTSGSPYEQYF
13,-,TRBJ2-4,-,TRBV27,TGTGCCAGCAGTCCCGGCGGAGTATACATTCAGTACTTC,CASSPGGVYIQYF
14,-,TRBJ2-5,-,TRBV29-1,TGCAGCGTTGAGGACGGACAGGGAGGGGAGACCCAGTACTTC,CSVEDGQGGETQYF
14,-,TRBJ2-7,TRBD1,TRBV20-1,TGCAGTGCTCCAAGGACAGGGTATTCCTACGAGCAGTACTTC,CSAPRTGYSYEQYF
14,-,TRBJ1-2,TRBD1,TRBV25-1,TGTGCCAGCAGTGGCCCGGGACAGGTATATGGCTACACCTTC,CASSGPGQVYGYTF
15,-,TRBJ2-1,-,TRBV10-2,TGCGCCAGCAGTGAGGCTCCTAGCTCCTACAATGAGCAGTTCTTC,CASSEAPSSYNEQFF
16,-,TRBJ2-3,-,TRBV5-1,TGCGCCAGCCACCCCGGGGGCGGGCCGGGCACAGATACGCAGTATTTT,CASHPGGGPGTDTQYF
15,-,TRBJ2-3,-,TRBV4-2,TGTGCCAGCAGTTTTGGGGCAGGGGGGTTCGATACGCAGTATTTT,CASSFGAGGFDTQYF
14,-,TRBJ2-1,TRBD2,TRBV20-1,TGCAGTGCTGGCGGGGGTTTATCCTACAATGAGCAGTTCTTC,CSAGGGLSYNEQFF
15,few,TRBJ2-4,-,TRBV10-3,TGTGCCATCAGTTCTAGCGTGCTAGCCAAAAACATTCAGTACTTC,CAISSSVLAKNIQYF
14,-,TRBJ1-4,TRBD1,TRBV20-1,TGCAGTGCTAGTAGGGACAGGTTTAGTGGAAAACTGTTTTTT,CSASRDRFSGKLFF
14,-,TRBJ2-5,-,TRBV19,TGTGCCAGTAGGGCGACAGGCTACCAAGAGACCCAGTACTTC,CASRATGYQETQYF
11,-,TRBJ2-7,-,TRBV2,TGTGCCAGTACTGACTACAATGAGCAGTACTTC,CASTDYNEQYF
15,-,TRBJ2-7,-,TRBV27,TGTGCCAGCAGTTCGGGCGGGATCACCTCCTACGAGCAGTACTTC,CASSSGGITSYEQYF
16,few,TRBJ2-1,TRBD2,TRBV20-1,TGCAGTGCTAGAGATCCTCGGGCGGGAGAGTACAATGAGCAGTTCTTC,CSARDPRAGEYNEQFF
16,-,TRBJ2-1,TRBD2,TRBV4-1,TGCGCCAGCAGCCAAACAGCGGGAGAAACCTACAATGAGCAGTTCTTC,CASSQTAGETYNEQFF
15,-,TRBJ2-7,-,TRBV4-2,TGTGCCAGCAGCCAAGACCAAGACTGGTACAATGAGCAGTACTTC,CASSQDQDWYNEQYF
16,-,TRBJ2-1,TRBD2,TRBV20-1,TGCGGAGCCGGGACTAGCGGGAGGACAGGCTATCATGAGCAGTTCTTC,CGAGTSGRTGYHEQFF
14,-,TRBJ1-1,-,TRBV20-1,TGCAGTGCTAGAGGAATGGGGTACAACACTGAAGCTTTCTTT,CSARGMGYNTEAFF
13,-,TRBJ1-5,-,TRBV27,TGTGCCAGCAGTAACTTGGGAAATCAGCCCCAGCATTTT,CASSNLGNQPQHF
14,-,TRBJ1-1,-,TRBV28,TGTGCCAGCCGACCGGGGGGTGATGCCACTGAAGCTTTCTTT,CASRPGGDATEAFF
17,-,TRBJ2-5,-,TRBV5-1,TGCGCCAGCAGCTTGGGGCTGGTCGCGGTCTACCAAGAGACCCAGTACTTC,CASSLGLVAVYQETQYF
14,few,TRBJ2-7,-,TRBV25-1,TGTGCCAGCAGTGAATGGGACTCCCGTCGAGAGCAGTACTTC,CASSEWDSRREQYF
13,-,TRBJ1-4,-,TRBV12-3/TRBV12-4,TGTGCCAGCAGGAGGACAACTAATGAAAAACTGTTTTTT,CASRRTTNEKLFF
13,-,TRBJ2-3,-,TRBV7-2,TGTGCCAGCAGCCCCAGTGTTGAGGATACGCAGTATTTT,CASSPSVEDTQYF
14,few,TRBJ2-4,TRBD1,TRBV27,TGTGCCAGCAGCAAGGGACAGATTAAGGGCATTCAGTACTTC,CASSKGQIKGIQYF
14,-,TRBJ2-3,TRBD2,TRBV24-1,TGTGCCACCAGTGAGACTAGCACCGATAGTACGCAGTATTTT,CATSETSTDSTQYF
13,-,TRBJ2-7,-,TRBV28,TGTGCCAGCAGTAGTACAGTCAACTACGAGCAGTACTTC,CASSSTVNYEQYF
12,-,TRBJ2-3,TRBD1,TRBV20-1,TGCAGTGCTGGACAGGGCACAGATACGCAGTATTTT,CSAGQGTDTQYF
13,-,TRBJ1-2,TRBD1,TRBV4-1,TGCGCCAGCAGCCCTCGGTCAGGGGGTGGCTACACCTTC,CASSPRSGGGYTF
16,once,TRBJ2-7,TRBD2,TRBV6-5,TGTGCCAGCAGTTACCTCACTAGCGGAAACTCCTACGAGCAGTACTTC,CASSYLTSGNSYEQYF
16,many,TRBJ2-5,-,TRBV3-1,TGTGCCAGCAGCCAAGCCCCCTTCGGGGGAGCGGAGACCCAGTACTTC,CASSQAPFGGAETQYF
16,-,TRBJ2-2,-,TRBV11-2,TGTGCCAGCAGCCGCCTCCGGGGGCGGTTGACCGGGGAGCTGTTTTTT,CASSRLRGRLTGELFF
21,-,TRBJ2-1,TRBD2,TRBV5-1,TGCGCCAGCAGCTTGGGATTCGCGGGAGGGCCTGGGGTCAGCTTGTACAATGAGCAGTTCTTC,CASSLGFAGGPGVSLYNEQFF
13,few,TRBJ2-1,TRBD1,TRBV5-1,TGCGCCAGCAGCGACCGGACAGGCAATGAGCAGTTCTTC,CASSDRTGNEQFF